This is a list of T cell receptor beta chains from one sample in a study of PD-L1 blockade in urothelial cancer. Repertoires were generated with immunoSEQ multiplex PCR, while TCRdb's copy carries only in-frame clones and drops some. Of tens of thousands of clones listed, around nine tenths are singletons. The specimen was PBMCs, collected around atezolizumab (anti-PD-L1) treatment. These receptors were obtained from a man aged 60-69 years with urothelial cancer. CDR3s include the opening cysteine and the closing phenylalanine or tryptophan.

>TRBV11-3|TRBJ1-1
CASSFDREEAFF
>TRBV2|TRBJ2-7
CASSDREGRYEQYF
>TRBV2|TRBJ1-2
CASSGPNYGYTF
>TRBV6-1|TRBJ1-1
CASRTDRGRPEAFF
>TRBV7-6|TRBJ1-1
CASSLQGFTEAFF
>TRBV6-6|TRBJ1-3
CAAQRQNLLFTIYF
>TRBV6-1|TRBJ1-5
CASSEGGGWNNQPQHF
>TRBV23-1|TRBJ2-2
CASSQSISFRQANTGELFF
>TRBV14|TRBJ1-1
CASSRQGMNEAFF
>TRBV9|TRBJ2-7
CASSLRTGGEQYF
>TRBV28|TRBJ1-5
CASSRDRYQPQHF
>TRBV29-1|TRBJ1-2
CSVGETGSGYTF
>TRBV6-5|TRBJ2-5
CASSRGLEETQYF
>TRBV30|TRBJ2-2
CAWTKGQGNSGELFF
>TRBV25-1|TRBJ1-1
CASRRTELGGSEAFF
>TRBV15|TRBJ1-1
CATSEGAIYTEAFF
>TRBV19|TRBJ2-4
CASSTPGQGANMKNIQYF
>TRBV5-4|TRBJ1-1
CASRSGQAGTEAFF
>TRBV7-2|TRBJ1-5
CASSLARDQPQHF
>TRBV10-2|TRBJ1-1
CASSQGENTEAFF
>TRBV28|TRBJ2-1
CASRTGLDYNEQFF
>TRBV7-9|TRBJ1-1
CASSFPPGLSEAFF
>TRBV9|TRBJ1-4
CASSIRGGIPTNEKLFF
>TRBV6-6|TRBJ1-4
CASSYADRDGEKLFF
>TRBV28|TRBJ2-3
CASRPTPGQGADTQYF
>TRBV7-9|TRBJ1-5
CASSPRGRGQPQHF
>TRBV6-5|TRBJ2-1
CASQTSSYNEQFF
>TRBV6-5|TRBJ2-2
CASSPGRAAGLFF
>TRBV6-5|TRBJ2-3
CASSRTGSTDTQYF
>TRBV5-1|TRBJ2-1
CASSLEGVYNEQFF
>TRBV29-1|TRBJ1-2
CSVEDRDTYGYTF
>TRBV9|TRBJ1-2
CASSVRPGQGSYGYTF
>TRBV10-3|TRBJ2-7
CAIRAGDRGVHEQYF